The 24 T cell receptor beta chains below come from one sample, sequenced in a study of shared clonotypes between healthy human individuals. The method was immunoSEQ multiplex PCR; TCRdb's version includes in-frame clones alone and lacks a portion of them. Of some 580,000 clones listed, 95% to 98% are singletons. Naive CD8 cells were CD45RO-negative, positively selected for CCR7, excluding terminally differentiated effector memory CD45RA+ cells. Sequencing was performed on naive CD8+ T cells sorted from blood. Every receptor here comes from a man aged 25 to 45 in good health.

The CDR3 loop is CASSAGLAVDNEQFF. Written as DNA, the CDR3 is TGTGCCAGCAGTGCCGGACTAGCGGTAGACAATGAGCAGTTCTTC. V gene TRBV6-5 combines with J gene TRBJ2-1; 10 nucleotides align to TRBD2. Germline V gene sequence: CDR1 MNHEY, CDR2 SVGAGI. This CDR3 has 15 amino acids. J was trimmed by 5 bases and V by 5 bases; bases with no gene match: 6.

The rearrangement joins TRBV7-9 to TRBJ2-7; no clear D gene. CDR1 and CDR2 from the germline V gene are SEHNR and FQNEAQ (reference sequence). The CDR3 totals 12 residues. The ends were cut back, 1 base at V and 6 bases at J, with 7 bases in the middle. Here the CDR3 reads CASSLVVAEQYF. The CDR3 nucleotides are TGTGCCAGCAGCTTAGTGGTAGCCGAGCAGTACTTC.

The chain carries TRBV28 and TRBJ2-1; D possibly corresponds to TRBD2 (5 bases). This CDR3 spans 11 amino acids. V shed 3 bases and J shed 8 bases, with 5 bases lying between them. Germline assignment: CDR1 MDHEN and CDR2 SYDVKM. In DNA form, the CDR3 reads TGTGCCAGCAGTTTTAGCGATGAGCAGTTCTTC. It is translated as CASSFSDEQFF.

V gene TRBV21-1 combines with J gene TRBJ1-5. TRBV21-1 is annotated as a pseudogene. The CDR3 contains 14 residues. The CDR3 coding sequence is TGTGCCAGCATCTGGGGGGGGGCACAGCAGCCCCAGCATTTT. Its protein is CASIWGGAQQPQHF.

This chain joins TRBV9 and TRBJ2-6, with D perhaps TRBD1 (6 bases). CDR3 length: 17 amino acids. Germline CDR1 SGDLS, CDR2 YYNGEE. The V end lost 3 bases, the J end lost 4 bases, and 17 bases lay between the germline ends. The CDR3 nucleotides are TGTGCCAGCAGCGCCAAAACAGGGAGAGAGGGGGCCAACGTCCTGACTTTC. Residues: CASSAKTGREGANVLTF.

The V and J genes are TRBV10-1 and TRBJ2-7; perhaps D is TRBD1 or TRBD2 (6 bases each). From germline, CDR1 is WNHNN and CDR2 SYGVQD (reference sequence). The CDR3 consists of 14 residues. The ends were cut back, 2 bases at V and 4 bases at J, with 12 bases in the middle. The CDR3 DNA is TGCGCCAGCAGTGAGGGCGGAGGGGGTTACGAGCAGTACTTC. It is translated as CASSEGGGGYEQYF.

V is TRBV10-2 and J is TRBJ2-3; 14 nucleotides agree with TRBD2. The CDR3 covers 15 residues. Germline V gives CDR1 WSHSY, CDR2 SAAADI. V lost 8 bases to trimming and J lost 5 bases; unmatched junction nucleotides: 6. The CDR3: CASSRLAGGGDTQYF. CDR3 coding DNA: TGCGCCAGCTCAAGACTAGCGGGAGGGGGAGATACGCAGTATTTT.

The rearrangement uses TRBV11-3 and TRBJ2-3; the match to TRBD2 covers 13 bases. The V gene's germline CDR1 is SGHNT and CDR2 YENEEA. This CDR3 contains 16 residues. Trimming cost V 4 bases and J 1 base; bases outside gene matches: 2. The CDR3 sequence is CASSYGTSGGTDTQYF. The DNA of the CDR3 is TGTGCCAGCAGCTACGGGACTAGCGGGGGCACAGATACGCAGTATTTT.

This clone occurred once. The chain recombines TRBV7-8 with TRBJ2-5, with D uncertain. This CDR3 contains 13 residues. Germline assignment: CDR1 SGHVS and CDR2 FQNEAQ. Deletions cut 5 bases from V and 5 bases from J, with 12 bases between. This CDR3 reads CASSPVYRETQYF. The CDR3 bases are TGTGCCAGCAGCCCGGTTTACCGGGAGACCCAGTACTTC.

The V and J genes are TRBV2 and TRBJ2-7, with D maybe TRBD1 (5 bases). Germline V gene sequence: CDR1 SNHLY, CDR2 FYNNEI. Trimming pared 0 bases from V and 2 bases from J, leaving 8 bases between. This CDR3 has 14 residues. The CDR3 DNA is TGTGCCAGCAGTGAAGCAGACAGAGCCTACGAGCAGTACTTC. The encoded protein is CASSEADRAYEQYF.

J is TRBJ2-2 and V is TRBV28; TRBD2 aligns across 8 bases. CDR1 and CDR2 from the germline V gene are MDHEN and SYDVKM. Trimming cost V 1 base and J 4 bases; bases outside gene matches: 11. This CDR3 region has 18 residues. This CDR3 is CASSLFASGLLLTGELFF. DNA of the CDR3: TGTGCCAGCAGTTTATTCGCTAGCGGGCTATTGCTCACCGGGGAGCTGTTTTTT.

The rearrangement joins TRBV11-2 to TRBJ2-5, with D perhaps TRBD2 (5 bases). V was pared by 0 bases and J by 5 bases, with 10 bases between. This CDR3 has 14 residues. CDR1 is SGHAT and CDR2 is FQNNGV in the germline V gene. The DNA of the CDR3 is TGTGCCAGCAGCTTAGAGGCCGGGATCGAGACCCAGTACTTC. Its translation is CASSLEAGIETQYF.

The rearrangement joins TRBV9 to TRBJ2-5; 7 bases are a match to TRBD1. Trimming took 0 bases from V and 9 from J; bases not matched to a gene: 14. Germline lookup yields CDR1 SGDLS and CDR2 YYNGEE. The CDR3 sequence is 16 residues long. The CDR3 DNA is TGTGCCAGCAGCGTAGGGGTAGGGGGCGCGTTGGAGGCCCAGTACTTC. This translates into CASSVGVGGALEAQYF.

In DNA form, the CDR3 reads TGCGCCAGCAGCTTCTCAGCGGGAGGGGCGTACAATGAGCAGTTCTTC. Amino acids: CASSFSAGGAYNEQFF. V gene TRBV5-1 combines with J gene TRBJ2-1; 10 nucleotides agree with TRBD2. V gave up 2 bases and J gave up 4 bases; unmatched junction bases: 6. The CDR3 is 16 amino acids. Germline V gives CDR1 SGHRS, CDR2 YFSETQ.

The rearrangement joins TRBV28 to TRBJ2-7; 10 nucleotides agree with TRBD2. The CDR3 consists of 15 residues. The J segment lost 0 bases and the V segment lost 5 bases, leaving 4 bases of the junction unmatched. Germline CDR1 is MDHEN and CDR2 is SYDVKM. CDR3 coding DNA: TGTGCCAGCAGTCTCTCTAGCGGGAGCTCCTACGAGCAGTACTTC. This translates into CASSLSSGSSYEQYF.

V usage is TRBV6-5 and J usage is TRBJ1-1; TRBD1 matches 7 bases. The germline V gene encodes CDR1 MNHEY and CDR2 SVGAGI. The CDR3 is 15 amino acids. V shed 9 bases, J shed 5 bases, and the junction held 15 bases outside the gene matches. CDR3 sequence reads: CASVKYRGPRTEAFF. DNA of the CDR3: TGTGCCAGTGTTAAATACAGGGGTCCCAGAACTGAAGCTTTCTTT.

The chain recombines TRBV5-5 with TRBJ1-5, with TRBD1 matching over 7 bases. Losses at the gene ends were 3 bases for V and 9 bases for J; bases not matched to a gene: 9. The germline V gene has CDR1 SGHKS and CDR2 YYEKEE (reference sequence). The CDR3 has 14 amino acids. CDR3 bases: TGTGCCAGCAGCTCAGGGCAGGGGGTTGGGCCCCAGCATTTT. Translated: CASSSGQGVGPQHF.

The rearrangement uses TRBV7-9 and TRBJ1-5; D gene uncertain. The V and J ends lost 8 bases and 7 bases respectively, with 18 bases between them. Germline CDR1 is SEHNR and CDR2 is FQNEAQ (reference sequence). The length of the CDR3 is 14 residues. Written as DNA, the CDR3 is TGTGCCAGCTCAGACGGGTTGGGTTTGCAGCCCCAGCATTTT. Residues: CASSDGLGLQPQHF.

The V gene is TRBV11-2, the J gene TRBJ1-4; D might be TRBD1 (6 bases). The length of the CDR3 is 12 residues. V lost 4 bases to trimming and J lost 6 bases, with 6 bases between them. Germline CDR1 and CDR2: SGHAT and FQNNGV. CDR3 protein: CASSYRDEKLFF. The CDR3 bases are TGTGCCAGCAGCTACAGGGATGAAAAACTGTTTTTT.

The chain carries TRBV29-1 and TRBJ2-7; TRBD2 aligns across 14 bases. The CDR3 contains 15 residues. V gave up 1 base and J gave up 5 bases; unmatched junction bases: 4. Germline loops: CDR1 SQVTM, CDR2 ANQGSEA. The chain's CDR3 is CSVEGGLAGENEQYF. In DNA form, the CDR3 reads TGCAGCGTTGAAGGGGGACTAGCGGGAGAAAACGAGCAGTACTTC.

The chain combines TRBV4-1 with TRBJ2-7; 7 bases are shared with TRBD2. V shed 4 bases and J 3 bases; nucleotides not matched to a gene: 6. The germline CDR1 and CDR2 sequences are MGHRA and YSYEKL. The CDR3 consists of 14 residues. The CDR3 here is CASSPGLKFYEQYF. Here the CDR3 DNA reads TGCGCCAGCAGCCCGGGACTAAAATTCTACGAGCAGTACTTC.

This chain uses TRBV15 with TRBJ2-7; TRBD2 matches 10 bases. The V and J ends lost 6 bases and 5 bases, in that order; junction bases with no gene match: 10. Germline V gene lookup returns CDR1 LNHNV and CDR2 YYDKDF (reference sequence). The CDR3 extends over 15 amino acids. The CDR3 DNA reads as TGTGCCACCAGGTCAGGGCTAGCGGGAGAGGACGAGCAGTACTTC. It is translated as CATRSGLAGEDEQYF.

V gene TRBV5-4 combines with J gene TRBJ2-7; D unclear. This CDR3 has 12 residues. Deletions cut 2 bases from V and 7 bases from J, with 10 bases between. The germline gives CDR1 SGHNT, CDR2 YYREEE (reference sequence). This CDR3 reads CASSFQLSEQYF. DNA of the CDR3: TGTGCCAGCAGCTTCCAGTTAAGTGAGCAGTACTTC.

This chain links TRBV28 with TRBJ2-7; D ambiguous. The CDR3 totals 14 residues. V dropped 6 bases and J dropped 0 bases, with 12 bases sitting between them. The germline V gene encodes CDR1 MDHEN and CDR2 SYDVKM. The CDR3 reads CASSPPGYSYEQYF. The DNA of the CDR3 is TGTGCCAGCAGCCCCCCGGGTTACTCCTACGAGCAGTACTTC.